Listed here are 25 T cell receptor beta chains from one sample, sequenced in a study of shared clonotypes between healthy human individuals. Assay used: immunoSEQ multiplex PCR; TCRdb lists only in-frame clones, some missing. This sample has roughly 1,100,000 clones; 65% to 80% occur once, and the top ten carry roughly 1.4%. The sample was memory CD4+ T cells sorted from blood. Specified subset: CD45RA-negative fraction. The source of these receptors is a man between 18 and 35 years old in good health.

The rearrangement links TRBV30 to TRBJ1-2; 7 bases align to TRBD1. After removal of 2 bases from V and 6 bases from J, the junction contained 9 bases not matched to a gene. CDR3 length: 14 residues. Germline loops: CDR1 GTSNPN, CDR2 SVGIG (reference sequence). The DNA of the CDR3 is TGTGCCTGGAGTCTAAGACAGGGTCGGAATGGCTACACCTTC. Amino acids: CAWSLRQGRNGYTF.

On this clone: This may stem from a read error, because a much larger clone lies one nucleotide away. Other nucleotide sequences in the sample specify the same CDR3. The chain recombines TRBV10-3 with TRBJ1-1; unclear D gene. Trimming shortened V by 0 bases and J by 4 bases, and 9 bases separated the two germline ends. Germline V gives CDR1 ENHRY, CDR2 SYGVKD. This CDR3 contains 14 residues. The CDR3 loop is CAISESEGGTEAFF. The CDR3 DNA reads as TGTGCCATCAGTGAGTCTGAGGGAGGCACTGAAGCTTTCTTT.

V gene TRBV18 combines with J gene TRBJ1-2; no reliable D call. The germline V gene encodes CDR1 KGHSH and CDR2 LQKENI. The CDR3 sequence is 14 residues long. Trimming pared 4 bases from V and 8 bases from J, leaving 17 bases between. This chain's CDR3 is CASSLPGQIRGYTF. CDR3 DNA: TGTGCCAGCTCACTACCCGGTCAGATTCGCGGCTACACCTTC.

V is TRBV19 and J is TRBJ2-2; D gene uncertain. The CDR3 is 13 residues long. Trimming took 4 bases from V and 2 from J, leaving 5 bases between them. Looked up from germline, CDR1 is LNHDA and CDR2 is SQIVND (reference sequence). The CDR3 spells CASSKGNTGELFF. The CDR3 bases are TGTGCCAGTAGTAAGGGAAACACCGGGGAGCTGTTTTTT.

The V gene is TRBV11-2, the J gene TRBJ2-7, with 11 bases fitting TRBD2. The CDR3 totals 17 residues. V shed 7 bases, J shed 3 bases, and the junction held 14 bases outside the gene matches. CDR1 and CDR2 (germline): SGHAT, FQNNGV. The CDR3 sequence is CASTAGAWGLADYEQYF. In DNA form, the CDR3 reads TGTGCCAGCACCGCAGGGGCTTGGGGACTAGCGGACTACGAGCAGTACTTC.

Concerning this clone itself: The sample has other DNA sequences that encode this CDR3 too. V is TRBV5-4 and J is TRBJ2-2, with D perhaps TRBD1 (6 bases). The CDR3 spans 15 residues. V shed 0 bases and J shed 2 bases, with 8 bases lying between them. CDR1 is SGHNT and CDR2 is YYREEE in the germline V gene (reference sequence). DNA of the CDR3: TGTGCCAGCAGCTTGGACAGGGCTAACACCGGGGAGCTGTTTTTT. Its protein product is CASSLDRANTGELFF.

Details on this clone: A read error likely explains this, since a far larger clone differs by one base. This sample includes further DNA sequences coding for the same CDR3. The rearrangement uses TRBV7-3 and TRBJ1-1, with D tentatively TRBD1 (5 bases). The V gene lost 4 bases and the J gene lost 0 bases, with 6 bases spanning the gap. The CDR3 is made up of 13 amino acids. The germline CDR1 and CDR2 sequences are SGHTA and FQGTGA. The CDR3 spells CASSWGLNTEAFF. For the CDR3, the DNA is TGTGCCAGCAGCTGGGGACTGAACACTGAAGCTTTCTTT.

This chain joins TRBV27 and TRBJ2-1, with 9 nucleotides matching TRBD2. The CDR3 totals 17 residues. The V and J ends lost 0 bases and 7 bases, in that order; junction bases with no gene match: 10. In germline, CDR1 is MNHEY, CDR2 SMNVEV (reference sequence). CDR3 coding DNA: TGTGCCAGCAGTTTATCGGGACTAGCCGCCCAAAGTAATGAGCAGTTCTTC. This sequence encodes CASSLSGLAAQSNEQFF.

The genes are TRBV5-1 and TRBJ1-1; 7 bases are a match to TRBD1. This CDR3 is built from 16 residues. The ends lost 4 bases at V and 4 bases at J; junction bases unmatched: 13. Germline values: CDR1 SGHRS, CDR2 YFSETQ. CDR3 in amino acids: CASSPRPGGGGTEAFF. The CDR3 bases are TGCGCCAGCAGCCCCCGTCCAGGGGGAGGGGGCACTGAAGCTTTCTTT.

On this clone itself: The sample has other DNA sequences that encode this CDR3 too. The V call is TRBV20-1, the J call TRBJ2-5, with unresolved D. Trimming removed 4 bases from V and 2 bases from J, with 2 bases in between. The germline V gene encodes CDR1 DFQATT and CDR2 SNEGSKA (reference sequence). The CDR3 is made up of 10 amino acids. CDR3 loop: CSATQETQYF. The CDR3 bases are TGCAGTGCTACTCAAGAGACCCAGTACTTC.

The CDR3 DNA sequence: TGCGCCAGCAGCCAAGTCCTCACAGTACGCCGGGACAGTAACTATGGCTACACCTTC. Amino acids: CASSQVLTVRRDSNYGYTF. The rearrangement joins TRBV4-1 to TRBJ1-2; 7 bases line up with TRBD1. J lost 1 base, V lost 1 base, and 15 bases had no gene match. Germline assignment: CDR1 MGHRA and CDR2 YSYEKL. CDR3 length: 19 residues.

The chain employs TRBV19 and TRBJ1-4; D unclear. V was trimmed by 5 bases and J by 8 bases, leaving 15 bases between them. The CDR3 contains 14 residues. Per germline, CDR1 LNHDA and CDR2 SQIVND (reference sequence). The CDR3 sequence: CASSPGRANEKLFF. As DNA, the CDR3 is TGTGCCAGTAGTCCTGGGAGGGCAAACGAAAAACTGTTTTTT.

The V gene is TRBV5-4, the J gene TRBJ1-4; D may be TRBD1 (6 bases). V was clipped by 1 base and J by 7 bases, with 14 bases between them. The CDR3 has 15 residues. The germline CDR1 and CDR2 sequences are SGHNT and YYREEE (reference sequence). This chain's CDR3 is CASSLNSRGGEKLFF. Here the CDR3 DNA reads TGTGCCAGCAGCTTGAACTCCAGGGGTGGTGAAAAACTGTTTTTT.

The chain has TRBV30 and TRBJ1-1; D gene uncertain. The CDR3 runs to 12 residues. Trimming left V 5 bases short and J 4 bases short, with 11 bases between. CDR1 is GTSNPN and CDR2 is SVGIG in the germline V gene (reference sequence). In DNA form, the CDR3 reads TGTGCCTGGGGACCGGTTGGCACTGAAGCTTTCTTT. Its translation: CAWGPVGTEAFF.

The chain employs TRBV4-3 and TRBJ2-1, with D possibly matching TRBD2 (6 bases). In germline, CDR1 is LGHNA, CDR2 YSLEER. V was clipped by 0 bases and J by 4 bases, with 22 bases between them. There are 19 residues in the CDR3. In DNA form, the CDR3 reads TGCGCCAGCAGCCAAGACTCGGAACCGGGACTCGGGCCGTACAATGAGCAGTTCTTC. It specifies CASSQDSEPGLGPYNEQFF.

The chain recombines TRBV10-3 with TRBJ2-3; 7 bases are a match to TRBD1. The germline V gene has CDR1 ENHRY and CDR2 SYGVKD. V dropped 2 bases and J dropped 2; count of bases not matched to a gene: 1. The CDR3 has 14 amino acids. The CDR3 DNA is TGTGCCATCAGTGAGGACAGGGCCACAGATACGCAGTATTTT. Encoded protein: CAISEDRATDTQYF.

The CDR3 DNA sequence: TGCGCCAGCCAACGGGACACCTACGGTACCGAGCAGTACTTC. It yields the protein CASQRDTYGTEQYF. The rearrangement uses TRBV10-2 and TRBJ2-7, with D perhaps matching TRBD1 (6 bases). The germline gives CDR1 WSHSY, CDR2 SAAADI. V was trimmed by 8 bases and J by 6 bases, leaving 20 bases between them. The CDR3 is 14 residues long.

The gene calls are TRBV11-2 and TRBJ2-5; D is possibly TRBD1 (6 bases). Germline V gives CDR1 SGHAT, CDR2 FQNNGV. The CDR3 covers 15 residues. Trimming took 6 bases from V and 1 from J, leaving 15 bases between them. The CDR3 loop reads CASRALQGIQETQYF. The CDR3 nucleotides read TGTGCCAGCAGGGCTTTACAGGGAATCCAAGAGACCCAGTACTTC. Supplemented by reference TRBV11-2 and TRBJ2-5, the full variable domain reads EAGVAQSPRYKIIEKRQSVAFWCNPISGHATLYWYQQILGQGPKLLIQFQNNGVVDDSQLPKDRFSAERLKGVDSTLKIQPAKLEDSAVYLCASRALQGIQETQYFGPGTRLLVL.

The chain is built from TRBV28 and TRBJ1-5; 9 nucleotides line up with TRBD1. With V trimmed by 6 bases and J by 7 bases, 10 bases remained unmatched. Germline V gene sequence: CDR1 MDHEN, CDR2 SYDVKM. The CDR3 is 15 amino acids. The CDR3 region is CASSPGTGNRQPQHF. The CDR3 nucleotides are TGTGCCAGCAGCCCCGGGACAGGGAACCGGCAGCCCCAGCATTTT. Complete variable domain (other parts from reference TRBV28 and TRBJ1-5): DVKVTQSSRYLVKRTGEKVFLECVQDMDHENMFWYRQDPGLGLRLIYFSYDVKMKEKGDIPEGYSVSREKKERFSLILESASTNQTSMYLCASSPGTGNRQPQHFGDGTRLSIL.

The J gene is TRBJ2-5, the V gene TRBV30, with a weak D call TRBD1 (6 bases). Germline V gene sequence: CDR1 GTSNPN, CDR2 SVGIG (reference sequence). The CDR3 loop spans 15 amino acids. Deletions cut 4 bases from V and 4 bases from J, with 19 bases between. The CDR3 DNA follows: TGTGCCTGGACCCGGGACGGCCGAGGGGGAGAGACCCAGTACTTC. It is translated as CAWTRDGRGGETQYF.

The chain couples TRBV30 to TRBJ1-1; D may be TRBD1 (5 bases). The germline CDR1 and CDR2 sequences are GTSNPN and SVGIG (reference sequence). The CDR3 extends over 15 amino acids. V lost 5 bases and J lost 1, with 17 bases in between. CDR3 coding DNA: TGTGCCTGGGGCGGTGGGGGGGTAGGGAACACTGAAGCTTTCTTT. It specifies CAWGGGGVGNTEAFF.

The CDR3 DNA reads TGCGCCAGCACCCCAGCCGGGGGGATGGAAGAGACCCAGTACTTC. It codes for CASTPAGGMEETQYF. This chain links TRBV5-1 with TRBJ2-5, with 7 bases matching TRBD2. Losses at the gene ends were 6 bases for V and 3 bases for J; bases not matched to a gene: 11. The CDR3 length is 15 residues. Germline values: CDR1 SGHRS, CDR2 YFSETQ.

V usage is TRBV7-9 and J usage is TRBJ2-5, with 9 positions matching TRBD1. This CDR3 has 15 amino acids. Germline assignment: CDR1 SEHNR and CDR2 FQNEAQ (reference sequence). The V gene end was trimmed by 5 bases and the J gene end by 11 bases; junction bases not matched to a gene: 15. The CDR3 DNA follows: TGTGCCAGCAGCCTACAAGGACAGGGGCTCGGGGAGCAGTACTTC. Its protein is CASSLQGQGLGEQYF.

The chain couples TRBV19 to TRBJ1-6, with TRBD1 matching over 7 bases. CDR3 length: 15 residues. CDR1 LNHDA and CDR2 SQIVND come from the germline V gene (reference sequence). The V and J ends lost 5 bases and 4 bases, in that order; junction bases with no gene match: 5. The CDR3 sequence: CASSPRQGYNSPLHF. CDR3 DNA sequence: TGTGCCAGTAGTCCACGACAGGGTTATAATTCACCCCTCCACTTT.

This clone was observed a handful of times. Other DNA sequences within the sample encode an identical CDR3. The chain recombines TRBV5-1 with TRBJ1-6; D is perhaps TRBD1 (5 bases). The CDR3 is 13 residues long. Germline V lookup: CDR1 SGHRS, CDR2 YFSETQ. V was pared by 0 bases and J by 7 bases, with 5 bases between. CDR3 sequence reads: CASSLAGNSPLHF. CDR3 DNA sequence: TGCGCCAGCAGCTTGGCAGGGAATTCACCCCTCCACTTT.